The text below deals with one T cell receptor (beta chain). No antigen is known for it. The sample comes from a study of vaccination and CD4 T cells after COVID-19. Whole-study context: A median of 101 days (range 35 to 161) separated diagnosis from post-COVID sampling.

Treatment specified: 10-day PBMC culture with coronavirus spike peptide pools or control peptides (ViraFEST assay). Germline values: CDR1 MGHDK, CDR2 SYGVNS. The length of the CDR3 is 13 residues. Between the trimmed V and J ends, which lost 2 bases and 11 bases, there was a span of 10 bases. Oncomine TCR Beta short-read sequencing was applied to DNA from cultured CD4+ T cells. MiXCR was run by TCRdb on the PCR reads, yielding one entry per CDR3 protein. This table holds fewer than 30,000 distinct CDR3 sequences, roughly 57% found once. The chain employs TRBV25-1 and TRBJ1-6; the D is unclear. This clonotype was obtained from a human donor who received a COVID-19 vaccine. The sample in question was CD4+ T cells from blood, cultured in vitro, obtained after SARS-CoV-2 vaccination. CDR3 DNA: TGTGCCAGCAGTGAAGGTGGGTGGGCACCCCTCCACTTT. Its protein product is CASSEGGWAPLHF.